The clone carrying this TCR beta chain was counted between two and nine times. What it recognizes is unknown. There are 11 residues in the CDR3. In every patient, relapse followed autologous stem cell transplantation, while exposure to brentuximab vedotin differed. Clones were read by immunoSEQ multiplex PCR, and TCRdb kept only the in-frame ones, dropping some. The table records roughly 61,000 clones, approximately 90% of them present only once. This sample is drawn from a study of PD-1 blockade in classical Hodgkin lymphoma. Study results and caveats: Nivolumab initiation under 1 year post-ASCT meant exclusion.

Sequencing was performed on peripheral blood mononuclear cells (PBMCs), taken at baseline. This clonotype was sampled from a human donor with classical Hodgkin lymphoma. The chain employs TRBV21-1 and TRBJ1-6. TRBV21-1 is annotated as a pseudogene. This CDR3 is CARRRNSPLHF. CDR3 bases: TGTGCCAGAAGACGAAATTCACCCCTCCACTTT.